This T cell receptor beta chain was profiled in a study of T cell responses to AZD1222 COVID-19 vaccine. Findings and limits, study-wide: Regions 160-218 and 743-854 held dominance among vaccine-associated CD4 TCRs, which spanned spike.

Concerning this clone: Its antigen is not known.

Using immunoSEQ multiplex PCR, the repertoire was profiled, and TCRdb retains in-frame clones only, with some absent. The repertoire holds some 180,000 clones, with approximately 93% as singletons. The receptor comes from an adult who received the AZD1222 COVID-19 vaccine. Sample: peripheral blood, taken 28 days after the second AZD1222 dose.

CDR3 sequence: CASSQDKKGIWASEQYF. Here the CDR3 DNA reads TGTGCCAGCAGCCAAGATAAGAAGGGAATTTGGGCCTCCGAGCAGTACTTC. The chain combines TRBV3-1 (or the pseudogene TRBV3-2) with TRBJ2-7, with D uncertain. Germline V lookup: CDR1 LGHDT, CDR2 YNNKEL (reference sequence). The CDR3 runs 17 residues. V gave up 0 bases and J gave up 6 bases, with 21 bases separating them.